The source of this TCR beta chain is a study of blood T cell repertoires in COVID-19. In the study overall: Samples came from the United States, Italy and Spain, spanning acute and convalescent COVID-19. Sources were T cells, B-cell-depleted T cells, or PBMCs; the material itself was cDNA or gDNA.

Original data processing: Counts of nucleated cells, estimated from reference gene primer amplification, were obtained. Assay: immunoSEQ multiplex PCR; the TCRdb copy retains only in-frame clones and omits some. That table supplies the V and J calls and clone size; D and trimming were determined from the DNA. The sample shows roughly 200,000 clones, 65% to 85% of them seen only once. The CDR3 length is 15 residues. Germline CDR1 and CDR2: LGHNA and YNFKEQ. V lost 1 base and J lost 3; bases outside the gene matches: 5. The source material was peripheral blood. This sequence was found in a man aged 35 to 55 with active or convalescent COVID-19. The chain combines TRBV4-2 with TRBJ1-1, with 7 bases lining up with TRBD1. In DNA form, the CDR3 reads TGTGCCAGCAGCCAAGGGGCAGGGGGATACACTGAAGCTTTCTTT. Its translation is CASSQGAGGYTEAFF.